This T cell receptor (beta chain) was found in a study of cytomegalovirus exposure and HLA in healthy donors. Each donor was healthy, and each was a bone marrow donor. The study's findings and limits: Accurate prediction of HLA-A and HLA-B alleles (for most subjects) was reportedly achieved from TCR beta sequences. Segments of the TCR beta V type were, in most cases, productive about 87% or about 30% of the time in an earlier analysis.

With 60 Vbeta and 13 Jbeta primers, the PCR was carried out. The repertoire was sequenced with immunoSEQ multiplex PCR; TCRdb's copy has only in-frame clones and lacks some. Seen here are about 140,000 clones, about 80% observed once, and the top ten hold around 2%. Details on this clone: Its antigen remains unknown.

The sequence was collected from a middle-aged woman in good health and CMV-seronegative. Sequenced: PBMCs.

CDR3: CASSGSQGYKPLHF. The CDR3 nucleotides are TGTGCCAGCAGTGGCTCACAGGGTTACAAGCCCCTCCACTTT. V gene TRBV28 combines with J gene TRBJ1-6; a possible D gene is TRBD1 (6 bases). The CDR3 has 14 amino acids. The ends were cut back, 5 bases at V and 13 bases at J, with 18 bases in the middle. From germline, CDR1 is MDHEN and CDR2 SYDVKM.